These T cell receptor beta chains were read from a single sample in a study of blood T cell repertoires in COVID-19. Libraries were prepared by immunoSEQ multiplex PCR; TCRdb keeps only in-frame clonotypes and omits some of them. The sample contains 120,000 or so clones, approximately 89% of which appear only once. Sample: peripheral blood. The receptor set was obtained from a woman aged 60-75 years with acute or convalescent COVID-19. Both conserved end residues are part of each CDR3. A D gene is named only where the DNA matches it firmly. Clone sizes are given selectively: once, few, many, or a class where the clone is expanded.

J gene: TRBJ2-7
clone size: .
V gene: TRBV19
D gene: TRBD2
CDR3 protein: CASRIAGTPNYEQYF
CDR3 DNA: TGTGCCAGCCGGATAGCGGGCACACCAAATTACGAGCAGTACTTC

J gene: TRBJ2-5
clone size: .
V gene: TRBV4-2
D gene: .
CDR3 protein: CASSQDPQGPSFRKTQYF
CDR3 DNA: TGTGCCAGCAGCCAAGATCCCCAGGGTCCGTCTTTTAGAAAGACCCAGTACTTC

J gene: TRBJ2-1
clone size: .
V gene: TRBV2
D gene: .
CDR3 protein: CASLGTKNYNEQFF
CDR3 DNA: TGTGCCAGCCTCGGGACAAAAAACTACAATGAGCAGTTCTTC

J gene: TRBJ1-1
clone size: once
V gene: TRBV5-1
D gene: TRBD1
CDR3 protein: CASSLDTGTGAEAFF
CDR3 DNA: TGCGCCAGCAGCTTGGATACCGGGACAGGGGCTGAAGCTTTCTTT

J gene: TRBJ1-6
clone size: .
V gene: TRBV21-1
D gene: .
CDR3 protein: CAISPFTRTGYNSPLHF
CDR3 DNA: TGTGCCATTTCTCCCTTCACCAGGACAGGCTATAATTCACCCCTCCACTTT

J gene: TRBJ1-4
clone size: .
V gene: TRBV27
D gene: .
CDR3 protein: CASSLSGRVPNEKLFF
CDR3 DNA: TGTGCCAGCAGTTTATCGGGGAGGGTCCCTAATGAAAAACTGTTTTTT

J gene: TRBJ1-2
clone size: .
V gene: TRBV6-5
D gene: .
CDR3 protein: CASSQGYSNYGYTF
CDR3 DNA: TGTGCCAGCAGCCAGGGTTACTCTAACTATGGCTACACCTTC

J gene: TRBJ1-1
clone size: .
V gene: TRBV18
D gene: TRBD1
CDR3 protein: CASSRTTGSTEAFF
CDR3 DNA: TGTGCCAGCTCACGCACGACAGGGTCGACTGAAGCTTTCTTT

J gene: TRBJ2-3
clone size: .
V gene: TRBV5-1
D gene: .
CDR3 protein: CASSLASGRTDTQYF
CDR3 DNA: TGCGCCAGCAGCTTGGCGTCGGGTCGCACAGATACGCAGTATTTT

J gene: TRBJ2-3
clone size: .
V gene: TRBV28
D gene: .
CDR3 protein: CASSFLAADTQYF
CDR3 DNA: TGTGCCAGCAGTTTCCTAGCTGCAGATACGCAGTATTTT

J gene: TRBJ2-1
clone size: .
V gene: TRBV27
D gene: .
CDR3 protein: CATSRTGSFNEQFF
CDR3 DNA: TGTGCCACTTCCCGGACGGGATCATTCAATGAGCAGTTCTTC

J gene: TRBJ1-2
clone size: .
V gene: TRBV29-1
D gene: .
CDR3 protein: CSVESGGHHGYTF
CDR3 DNA: TGCAGCGTTGAGAGTGGAGGGCACCATGGCTACACCTTC

J gene: TRBJ2-5
clone size: .
V gene: TRBV9
D gene: TRBD1
CDR3 protein: CASSVTGWETQYF
CDR3 DNA: TGTGCCAGCAGCGTGACAGGGTGGGAGACCCAGTACTTC

J gene: TRBJ2-1
clone size: .
V gene: TRBV28
D gene: TRBD2
CDR3 protein: CASSSPSSGRFYNEQFF
CDR3 DNA: TGTGCCAGCAGTTCCCCTTCTAGCGGGAGGTTTTACAATGAGCAGTTCTTC

J gene: TRBJ2-3
clone size: once
V gene: TRBV6-1
D gene: .
CDR3 protein: CASSEALRDTQYF
CDR3 DNA: TGTGCCAGCAGTGAAGCGCTTCGGGATACGCAGTATTTT

J gene: TRBJ2-1
clone size: .
V gene: TRBV30
D gene: TRBD1
CDR3 protein: CAGGQGARNEQFF
CDR3 DNA: TGTGCCGGCGGACAGGGGGCGCGAAATGAGCAGTTCTTC